A single sample gave rise to the 4 T cell receptor beta chains below, sequenced in a study of OX40 agonist ivuxolimab in advanced cancers. Clones were read by immunoSEQ multiplex PCR, and TCRdb kept only the in-frame ones, dropping some. The data show 14,000 or so clones, approximately 80% seen once. Sequences were derived from CD4+ or CD8+ T cells sorted from blood, sampled in a trial of the OX40 agonist ivuxolimab. Receptors originate from an adult with an advanced solid tumor such as melanoma, head and neck, liver or kidney cancer.

In this sample, this clone turned up once. The gene calls are TRBV12-5 and TRBJ2-1; 12 bases are shared with TRBD2. Per the germline V gene, CDR1 is LGHNT and CDR2 is FRNRAP. CDR3 size: 17 residues. Trimming at V came to 6 bases and at J to 3 bases, leaving 9 bases not matched to a gene. CDR3 coding DNA: TGTGCTAGTGGCCGGCCCCGGACTAGCGGGATCTACAATGAGCAGTTCTTC. Translated: CASGRPRTSGIYNEQFF.

This clone has more than one count but fewer than ten. The chain recombines TRBV6-5 with TRBJ2-7, with 7 bases that match TRBD2. V trimming: 6 bases; J trimming: 2 bases; junction bases outside the gene matches: 7. The CDR3 length is 14 residues. Germline lookup yields CDR1 MNHEY and CDR2 SVGAGI. The CDR3 is CASRGTTDPYEQYF. The CDR3 region has the DNA TGTGCCAGCAGAGGGACTACCGATCCCTACGAGCAGTACTTC.

This clone has only one observation. The chain combines TRBV29-1 with TRBJ1-1; D is perhaps TRBD1 (5 bases). Between the trimmed V and J ends, which lost 4 bases and 4 bases, there was a span of 10 bases. Per germline, CDR1 SQVTM and CDR2 ANQGSEA. CDR3 length equals 12 residues. The CDR3 coding sequence is TGCAGCGTTGTGCCAGGGCGCACTGAAGCTTTCTTT. As protein: CSVVPGRTEAFF.

This chain uses TRBV9 with TRBJ2-3; possibly TRBD2 for D (5 bases). Trimming left V 2 bases short and J 4 bases short, with 5 bases between. Germline V gives CDR1 SGDLS, CDR2 YYNGEE. The CDR3 is made up of 12 amino acids. CDR3 nucleotides: TGTGCCAGCAGCGTCGGGGCAGATACGCAGTATTTT. It specifies CASSVGADTQYF.